One sample yielded the 26 T cell receptor beta chains listed below, sequenced in a study of blood T cell repertoires in COVID-19. Profiled with immunoSEQ multiplex PCR; TCRdb holds only in-frame clones, not every one. The data show around 160,000 clones, with approximately 91% seen just once and approximately 2.2% held by the top ten. The material sequenced was peripheral blood. Receptor source: a man younger than 35 with acute or convalescent COVID-19.

The sample holds one count of this clone. The chain has TRBV19 and TRBJ2-7; 7 bases fit TRBD1. The CDR3 is 13 residues long. The trim removed 10 bases at V and 0 bases at J, leaving 6 bases unmatched. The germline CDR1 and CDR2 sequences are LNHDA and SQIVND (reference sequence). CDR3 loop: CATTDRLSYEQYF. The DNA of the CDR3 is TGTGCCACCACGGACAGGCTCTCCTACGAGCAGTACTTC.

The V call is TRBV14, the J call TRBJ1-4, with D tentatively TRBD1 (5 bases). The V end lost 0 bases, the J end lost 10 bases, and 9 bases lay between the germline ends. The CDR3 runs 13 residues. Germline assignment: CDR1 SGHDN and CDR2 FVKESK. The CDR3 spells CASSQDLQGKLFF. As DNA, the CDR3 is TGTGCCAGCAGCCAAGATTTGCAGGGAAAACTGTTTTTT. The complete variable domain, with remaining parts taken from reference TRBV14 and TRBJ1-4, reads EAGVTQFPSHSVIEKGQTVTLRCDPISGHDNLYWYRRVMGKEIKFLLHFVKESKQDESGMPNNRFLAERTGGTYSTLKVQPAELEDSGVYFCASSQDLQGKLFFGSGTQLSVL.

This clone was found a few times. The chain employs TRBV5-1 and TRBJ2-1; no reliable D call. V was cut by 4 bases and J by 4 bases, with 15 bases left in between. The germline CDR1 and CDR2 sequences are SGHRS and YFSETQ. CDR3 length equals 15 residues. CDR3 protein: CASSPVVESYNEQFF. DNA for the CDR3: TGCGCCAGCAGCCCCGTTGTTGAGTCTTACAATGAGCAGTTCTTC.

V and J are TRBV6-2 or TRBV6-3 and TRBJ2-1; 10 positions agree with TRBD1. Germline V gene sequence: CDR1 MNHEY, CDR2 SVGEGT. CDR3 size: 15 residues. The ends lost 5 bases at V and 6 bases at J; junction bases unmatched: 7. CDR3 region: CASSRPGTGANEQFF. The CDR3 region has the DNA TGTGCCAGCAGTCGACCCGGGACAGGGGCCAATGAGCAGTTCTTC.

This chain uses TRBV7-2 with TRBJ2-1; possible D gene TRBD2, 5 bases. The CDR3 has 14 residues. Germline lookup yields CDR1 SGHTA and CDR2 FQGNSA. Trimming stripped 0 bases from V and 13 bases from J, with 16 bases between. Here the CDR3 reads CASSLARVRETQFF. The CDR3 DNA follows: TGTGCCAGCAGCTTAGCTCGTGTTCGGGAAACTCAGTTCTTC. The full variable domain, its missing parts supplied by reference TRBV7-2 and TRBJ2-1, is GAGVSQSPSNKVTEKGKDVELRCDPISGHTALYWYRQSLGQGLEFLIYFQGNSAPDKSGLPSDRFSAERTGGSVSTLTIQRTQQEDSAVYLCASSLARVRETQFFGPGTRLTVL.

The gene calls are TRBV6-5 and TRBJ1-3; a possible D gene is TRBD1 (5 bases). V was trimmed by 3 bases and J by 3 bases, leaving 12 bases between them. CDR3 length: 15 amino acids. Per the germline V gene, CDR1 is MNHEY and CDR2 is SVGAGI. CDR3 coding DNA: TGTGCCAGCAGTTATGGCAGGGCAAGTGGAAACACCATATATTTT. Amino acids: CASSYGRASGNTIYF.

The chain joins TRBV29-1 to TRBJ2-1; D gene ambiguous. Trimming removed 3 bases at V and 8 bases at J, with 8 bases between. This CDR3 region has 11 residues. Germline V lookup: CDR1 SQVTM, CDR2 ANQGSEA. CDR3 region: CSVDFQDEQFF. In nucleotides, the CDR3 is TGCAGCGTTGACTTTCAGGATGAGCAGTTCTTC.

The V call is TRBV6-6, the J call TRBJ1-1; 11 bases align to TRBD1. The germline gives CDR1 MNHNY, CDR2 SVGAGI (reference sequence). CDR3 size: 15 residues. V lost 6 bases and J lost 3; bases outside the gene matches: 6. The DNA for the CDR3 is TGTGCCAGCAGGCGGACAGGGGGCGGGGACACTGAAGCTTTCTTT. Its translation: CASRRTGGGDTEAFF.

The genes are TRBV3-1 (or the pseudogene TRBV3-2) and TRBJ1-1, with D maybe TRBD1 (5 bases). Germline CDR1 is LGHDT and CDR2 is YNNKEL (reference sequence). With 3 bases removed from V and 4 bases from J, the gap between germline ends came to 21 bases. The CDR3 spans 17 residues. The CDR3 sequence is CASSQDNLNWEGTEAFF. CDR3 nucleotides: TGTGCCAGCAGCCAGGACAACTTGAATTGGGAGGGCACTGAAGCTTTCTTT.

Here the CDR3 reads CASSHPNSIYEQYF. The CDR3 DNA sequence: TGTGCCAGCAGCCACCCTAACAGCATCTACGAGCAGTACTTC. The chain links TRBV5-4 to TRBJ2-7; D uncertain. In germline, CDR1 is SGHNT, CDR2 YYREEE (reference sequence). Trimming stripped 4 bases from V and 3 bases from J, with 14 bases between. The CDR3 contains 14 residues.

V is TRBV2 and J is TRBJ2-5; D perhaps matches TRBD2 (7 bases). V was clipped by 6 bases and J by 4 bases, with 12 bases between them. The germline CDR1 and CDR2 sequences are SNHLY and FYNNEI. The length of the CDR3 is 13 residues. CDR3: CASRRRGRETQYF. CDR3 DNA: TGTGCCAGCAGGAGGCGGGGGCGAGAGACCCAGTACTTC.

This sequence joins TRBV29-1 and TRBJ1-4, with D perhaps TRBD1 (5 bases). Germline V gene data show CDR1 as SQVTM and CDR2 as ANQGSEA. The CDR3 extends over 14 amino acids. Trimming removed 5 bases from V and 6 bases from J, with 16 bases in between. CDR3 in DNA: TGCAGCGTTAGCTGGGGCCCCTTCTATGAAAAACTGTTTTTT. Amino acids: CSVSWGPFYEKLFF.

The V and J genes are TRBV28 and TRBJ2-7; TRBD2 matches 10 bases. Trimming cost V 3 bases and J 10 bases; bases outside gene matches: 15. Germline lookup yields CDR1 MDHEN and CDR2 SYDVKM. The CDR3 runs 16 residues. CDR3 amino acids: CASSFLSQREGSAQYF. Written as DNA, the CDR3 is TGTGCCAGCAGTTTTCTGAGCCAGCGGGAGGGCTCGGCCCAGTACTTC.

CDR3 bases: TGTGCCACCAGCAAGTCGGGAGGGCCTACGAATGAGCAGTTCTTC. Translation: CATSKSGGPTNEQFF. This sequence joins TRBV15 and TRBJ2-1; TRBD2 agrees at 8 bases. Losses at the gene ends were 4 bases for V and 7 bases for J; bases not matched to a gene: 9. This CDR3 comprises 15 residues. Germline V CDR1 and CDR2: LNHNV, YYDKDF (reference sequence).

The chain links TRBV10-2 to TRBJ1-2, with a possible D match to TRBD1 (5 bases). CDR3 size: 15 residues. V lost 0 bases, J lost 4 bases, and 12 bases lay in between. Germline CDR1 and CDR2: WSHSY and SAAADI. This CDR3 reads CASSESIRVVYGYTF. In DNA form, the CDR3 reads TGCGCCAGCAGTGAGTCGATCAGGGTGGTCTATGGCTACACCTTC.

The rearrangement joins TRBV27 to TRBJ1-5; weak D call: TRBD1 (6 bases). The CDR3 loop spans 14 amino acids. CDR1 and CDR2 (germline): MNHEY, SMNVEV (reference sequence). The V end was cut by 2 bases, the J end by 10 bases, with 15 bases between. For the CDR3, the DNA is TGTGCCAGCAGTTTAGGACAGACAACAGCCCCCCAGCATTTT. The encoded protein is CASSLGQTTAPQHF.

The V and J genes are TRBV24-1 and TRBJ2-5; 7 bases line up with TRBD2. V lost 6 bases and J lost 5; bases outside the gene matches: 5. Germline CDR1 KGHDR, CDR2 SFDVKD. CDR3 length: 13 amino acids. CDR3 in DNA: TGTGCCACCAGTCGCGGGAGTGGGGAGACCCAGTACTTC. Encoded protein: CATSRGSGETQYF.

This clone occurred once. This chain links TRBV9 with TRBJ1-3; TRBD1 is a possible D gene (5 bases). The CDR3 is 17 residues long. Trimming took off 0 bases at V and 1 base at J, with 14 bases between the two ends. CDR1 and CDR2 from the germline V gene are SGDLS and YYNGEE. The CDR3 spells CASSVGGVGGSGNTIYF. CDR3 sequence (DNA): TGTGCCAGCAGCGTAGGTGGTGTCGGGGGATCTGGAAACACCATATATTTT.

In its sample, this clone was seen once. CDR3 sequence: CASSQVGQETYGYTF. Written as DNA, the CDR3 is TGCGCCAGCAGCCAAGTGGGACAGGAGACTTATGGCTACACCTTC. The chain links TRBV4-1 to TRBJ1-2; TRBD1 agrees at 8 bases. Germline assignment: CDR1 MGHRA and CDR2 YSYEKL. After removal of 1 base from V and 5 bases from J, the junction contained 6 bases not matched to a gene. CDR3 length equals 15 residues.

This clone was seen only once. V and J are TRBV11-2 and TRBJ1-6, with D possibly matching TRBD1 (5 bases). This CDR3 comprises 15 residues. CDR1 and CDR2 from the germline V gene are SGHAT and FQNNGV. V gave up 1 base and J gave up 8 bases, with 12 bases separating them. The CDR3: CASSLVQGSDSPLHF. CDR3 coding DNA: TGTGCCAGCAGCTTAGTTCAGGGCTCGGATTCACCCCTCCACTTT.

V gene TRBV6-5 combines with J gene TRBJ1-4; 8 positions match TRBD1. This CDR3 has 14 amino acids. Looked up from germline, CDR1 is MNHEY and CDR2 is SVGAGI. J gave up 7 bases and V 6 bases, and 7 bases lay outside the gene matches. CDR3 nucleotide sequence: TGTGCCAGCAGCCCCGGGACAGGCCTTGAAAAACTGTTTTTT. This codes for CASSPGTGLEKLFF.

The V gene is TRBV5-4, the J gene TRBJ2-3; tentatively, D is TRBD1 (6 bases). With 4 bases removed from V and 5 bases from J, the gap between germline ends came to 8 bases. Germline loops: CDR1 SGHNT, CDR2 YYREEE (reference sequence). The CDR3 contains 12 residues. This CDR3 is CASSPQGDTQYF. The CDR3 DNA reads TGTGCCAGCAGCCCACAGGGAGATACGCAGTATTTT. Supplemented by reference TRBV5-4 and TRBJ2-3, the full variable domain reads ETGVTQSPTHLIKTRGQQVTLRCSSQSGHNTVSWYQQALGQGPQFIFQYYREEENGRGNFPPRFSGLQFPNYSSELNVNALELDDSALYLCASSPQGDTQYFGPGTRLTVL.

V usage is TRBV4-1 and J usage is TRBJ1-1; 8 bases agree with TRBD1. V dropped 1 base and J dropped 1; count of bases not matched to a gene: 5. The CDR3 runs 16 residues. Germline V gene sequence: CDR1 MGHRA, CDR2 YSYEKL. DNA of the CDR3: TGCGCCAGCAGCCAAGTTTTTACAGGGGGGAACACTGAAGCTTTCTTT. Its translation is CASSQVFTGGNTEAFF.

The chain recombines TRBV6-2 or TRBV6-3 with TRBJ1-5, with a possible D match to TRBD1 (5 bases). The V and J ends lost 5 bases and 4 bases respectively, with 15 bases between them. The CDR3 is made up of 15 amino acids. Germline V gene lookup returns CDR1 MNHEY and CDR2 SVGEGT. The CDR3 is CASSPLDRDNQPQHF. CDR3 nucleotide sequence: TGTGCCAGCAGTCCACTTGACAGAGATAATCAGCCCCAGCATTTT.

The chain combines TRBV2 with TRBJ1-4; no clear D gene. Germline CDR1 is SNHLY and CDR2 is FYNNEI. The ends were cut back, 2 bases at V and 3 bases at J, with 10 bases in the middle. This CDR3 has 15 residues. CDR3 amino acids: CASSETRWANEKLFF. In DNA, the CDR3 is TGTGCCAGCAGTGAAACGAGGTGGGCTAATGAAAAACTGTTTTTT.

This chain uses TRBV5-1 with TRBJ1-1, with unresolved D. CDR1 and CDR2 (germline): SGHRS, YFSETQ. V lost 4 bases and J lost 1, with 11 bases in between. This CDR3 region has 14 residues. CDR3 loop: CASSPVFGNTEAFF. CDR3 bases: TGCGCCAGCAGCCCCGTGTTCGGGAACACTGAAGCTTTCTTT.